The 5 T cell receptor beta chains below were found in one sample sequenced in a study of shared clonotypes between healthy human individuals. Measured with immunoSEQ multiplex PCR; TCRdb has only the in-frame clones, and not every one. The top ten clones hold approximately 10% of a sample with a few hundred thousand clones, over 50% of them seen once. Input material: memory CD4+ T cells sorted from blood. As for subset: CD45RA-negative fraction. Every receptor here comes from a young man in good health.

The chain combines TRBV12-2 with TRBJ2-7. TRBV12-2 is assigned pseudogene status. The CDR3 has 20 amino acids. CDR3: CASRPSGGSPLGKGDYEQYF. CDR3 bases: TGTGCAAGTCGCCCTTCCGGGGGCAGTCCACTAGGAAAAGGGGACTACGAGCAGTACTTC.

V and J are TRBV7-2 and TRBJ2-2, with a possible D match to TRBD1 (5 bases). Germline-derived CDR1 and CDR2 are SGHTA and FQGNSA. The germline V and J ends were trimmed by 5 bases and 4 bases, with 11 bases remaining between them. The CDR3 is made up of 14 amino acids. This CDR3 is CASSRAGITGELFF. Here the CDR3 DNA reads TGTGCCAGCAGCCGTGCAGGGATCACCGGGGAGCTGTTTTTT.

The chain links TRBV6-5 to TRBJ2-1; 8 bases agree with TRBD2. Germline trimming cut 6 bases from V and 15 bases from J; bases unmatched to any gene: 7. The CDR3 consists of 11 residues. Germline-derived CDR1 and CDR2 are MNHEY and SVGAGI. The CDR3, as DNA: TGTGCCAGCAGCTTAGCGGGATGGTGGTTCTTC. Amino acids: CASSLAGWWFF.

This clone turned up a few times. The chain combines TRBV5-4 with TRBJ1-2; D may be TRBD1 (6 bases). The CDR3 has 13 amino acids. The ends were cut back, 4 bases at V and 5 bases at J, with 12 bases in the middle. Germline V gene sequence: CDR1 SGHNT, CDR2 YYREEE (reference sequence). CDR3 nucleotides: TGTGCCAGCAGCCGGGGACAAGATTATGGCTACACCTTC. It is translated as CASSRGQDYGYTF.

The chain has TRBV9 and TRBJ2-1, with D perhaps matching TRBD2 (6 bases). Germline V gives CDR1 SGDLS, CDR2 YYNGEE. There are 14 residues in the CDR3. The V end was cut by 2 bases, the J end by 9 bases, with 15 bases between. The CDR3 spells CASSVLWGGSEQFF. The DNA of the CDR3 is TGTGCCAGCAGCGTGTTGTGGGGAGGTAGTGAGCAGTTCTTC.